Following are 23 T cell receptor beta chains from one sample sequenced in a study of blood T cells in healthy people across ages. A second PCR, run for 7 to 11 cycles, used a sample-barcoded 5' primer plus a J-beta primer mix. TCRdb reprocessed the 5' RACE reads via MiXCR and lists one record per CDR3 protein. The sample yields about 1.5 million distinct CDR3 sequences, roughly 43% seen once. Sequenced input: blood. The receptors shown here come from a woman younger than 35 in good health.

This chain joins TRBV3-1 and TRBJ2-7; a weak D match, TRBD1 (5 bases). Germline V lookup: CDR1 LGHDT, CDR2 YNNKEL (reference sequence). Deletions cut 2 bases from V and 5 bases from J, with 13 bases between. This CDR3 spans 14 amino acids. The CDR3 reads CASSQFIRADEQYF. The CDR3 nucleotides read TGTGCCAGCAGCCAATTCATCAGGGCTGACGAGCAGTACTTC.

The chain is built from TRBV5-1 and TRBJ2-2; D may match TRBD1 or TRBD2 (6 bases each). There are 16 residues in the CDR3. The germline CDR1 and CDR2 sequences are SGHRS and YFSETQ. V was trimmed by 6 bases and J by 2 bases, leaving 17 bases between them. The CDR3 nucleotides read TGCGCCAGCACCATGGCGGGACAAATCAACACCGGGGAGCTGTTTTTT. Amino acid sequence: CASTMAGQINTGELFF.

CDR3 DNA sequence: TGTGCCAGCAGTGGGGGGAGAAGGACAGATACGCAGTATTTT. This gives the protein CASSGGRRTDTQYF. V and J are TRBV7-2 and TRBJ2-3; D perhaps matches TRBD2 (6 bases). CDR1 is SGHTA, CDR2 FQGNSA, per germline. V lost 6 bases and J 3 bases, leaving 13 bases between the germline ends. CDR3 size: 14 residues. The whole variable domain, remainder taken from reference TRBV7-2 and TRBJ2-3, is GAGVSQSPSNKVTEKGKDVELRCDPISGHTALYWYRQSLGQGLEFLIYFQGNSAPDKSGLPSDRFSAERTGGSVSTLTIQRTQQEDSAVYLCASSGGRRTDTQYFGPGTRLTVL.

In regard to this clonotype: A read error may account for a junction end that differs from germline. V gene TRBV3-1 combines with J gene TRBJ2-7; D not resolved. Germline-derived CDR1 and CDR2 are LGHDT and YNNKEL (reference sequence). The CDR3 loop spans 13 amino acids. CDR3 in DNA: TGTGACAGCAGCCCCTTTGCCGGCAATGAGCAGTACTTC. Translated: CDSSPFAGNEQYF.

The chain recombines TRBV12-3 or TRBV12-4 with TRBJ2-1; TRBD2 agrees at 13 bases. This CDR3 is 17 amino acids long. V lost 6 bases, J lost 2 bases, and 7 bases stayed unmatched. CDR3 sequence (DNA): TGTGCCAGCAGCCTTACTGGACTAGCGGGGGCCTACAATGAGCAGTTCTTC. Its translation: CASSLTGLAGAYNEQFF.

This chain's CDR3 is CASIDRVYNEQYF. As DNA, the CDR3 is TGTGCCAGCATCGACAGGGTCTACAATGAGCAGTACTTC. The chain uses TRBV6-2 or TRBV6-3 and TRBJ2-1; 7 bases fit TRBD1. The end of the DNA is better explained by TRBJ2-7, so the J call may be wrong. Germline V gene lookup returns CDR1 MNHEY and CDR2 SVGEGT. The CDR3 extends over 13 amino acids.

A few counts support this clonotype. The genes are TRBV5-1 and TRBJ2-7; no firm D call. The CDR3 totals 15 residues. Germline CDR1 is SGHRS and CDR2 is YFSETQ. Trimming shortened V by 5 bases and J by 3 bases, and 18 bases separated the two germline ends. CDR3 amino acids: CASRALSQENYEQYF. In nucleotides, the CDR3 is TGCGCCAGCAGGGCCTTAAGTCAGGAAAACTACGAGCAGTACTTC.

The chain uses TRBV28 and TRBJ2-1; either TRBD1 or TRBD2 may supply D (7 bases each). The V end was cut by 5 bases, the J end by 15 bases, with 14 bases between. In germline, CDR1 is MDHEN, CDR2 SYDVKM. CDR3 size: 11 residues. The CDR3 region has the DNA TGTGCCAGCAGTCCAGGGGGGGATCGGTTCTTC. It translates to CASSPGGDRFF.

There are a few counts of this clonotype. J is TRBJ2-4 and V is TRBV3-1; the match to TRBD2 covers 11 bases. The CDR3 length is 15 residues. Trimming at V came to 1 base and at J to 8 bases, leaving 4 bases not matched to a gene. Germline V gene sequence: CDR1 LGHDT, CDR2 YNNKEL (reference sequence). The CDR3 loop reads CASSQVGLAADIQYF. The DNA for the CDR3 is TGTGCCAGCAGCCAAGTGGGACTAGCGGCGGACATTCAGTACTTC.

V is TRBV7-9 and J is TRBJ2-1; 7 bases are shared with TRBD1. The J call is doubtful: the DNA matches TRBJ2-7 better. The CDR3 is made up of 15 amino acids. Germline CDR1 and CDR2: SEHNR and FQNEAQ (reference sequence). The CDR3, as DNA: TGTGCCAGCAGCTTAGCCACGGGACAGCCCAATGAGCAGTACTTC. Translation gives CASSLATGQPNEQYF.

CDR3 sequence (DNA): TGTGCCAGCAGTGCCGTGGGGGGGTCTAATGAGCAGTTCTTC. Translating it yields CASSAVGGSNEQFF. The rearrangement joins TRBV6-1 to TRBJ2-1; the match to TRBD2 covers 7 bases. V shed 4 bases and J 7 bases; nucleotides not matched to a gene: 7. CDR1 MNHNS and CDR2 SASEGT come from the germline V gene. The CDR3 spans 14 residues.

The chain combines TRBV6-5 with TRBJ2-7, with no clear D. This CDR3 is 13 amino acids long. Germline V CDR1 and CDR2: MNHEY, SVGAGI. Trimming removed 8 bases at V and 3 bases at J, with 14 bases between. The CDR3 region is CASGPDWYYEQYF. Here the CDR3 DNA reads TGTGCCAGCGGCCCCGATTGGTACTACGAGCAGTACTTC.

Only a few counts were recorded for this clonotype. The chain joins TRBV29-1 to TRBJ2-7; 8 nucleotides agree with TRBD2. CDR1 is SQVTM and CDR2 is ANQGSEA in the germline V gene. This CDR3 has 14 amino acids. V dropped 6 bases and J dropped 6; count of bases not matched to a gene: 13. In DNA, the CDR3 is TGCAGCGTAGAAACGGGACTAGTGACTTTCGAGCAGTACTTC. Translated, it gives CSVETGLVTFEQYF.

This chain uses TRBV4-3 with TRBJ1-1; D not resolved. Per the germline V gene, CDR1 is LGHNA and CDR2 is YSLEER. The CDR3 contains 15 residues. V was clipped by 0 bases and J by 2 bases, with 10 bases between them. CDR3: CASSQDMGINTEAFF. The CDR3 DNA reads TGCGCCAGCAGCCAAGATATGGGCATTAACACTGAAGCTTTCTTT.

The chain is built from TRBV5-6 and TRBJ2-3; D gene ambiguous. V lost 2 bases, J lost 3 bases, and 10 bases lay in between. The germline CDR1 and CDR2 sequences are SGHDT and YYEEEE. This CDR3 comprises 14 residues. CDR3 sequence reads: CASSFPRRTDTQYF. CDR3 bases: TGTGCCAGCAGCTTTCCGCGTAGGACAGATACGCAGTATTTT.

Many counts were recorded for this clonotype. The rearrangement links TRBV29-1 to TRBJ2-1, with 7 positions matching TRBD2. The germline CDR1 and CDR2 sequences are SQVTM and ANQGSEA. CDR3 length: 15 residues. Trimming took 1 base from V and 3 from J; bases not matched to a gene: 6. CDR3 loop: CSVEGGGDGYNEQFF. CDR3 in DNA: TGCAGCGTTGAAGGGGGGGGAGACGGCTACAATGAGCAGTTCTTC.

Points on this clonotype: Being one base from a much bigger clone, this may be a read error. The gene calls are TRBV6-5 and TRBJ2-7, with 7 bases lining up with TRBD1. The germline CDR1 and CDR2 sequences are MNHEY and SVGAGI. The CDR3 loop spans 14 amino acids. V trimming: 4 bases; J trimming: 3 bases; junction bases outside the gene matches: 6. In DNA form, the CDR3 reads TGTGCCAGCAGTTGCTCCGGGACAGTCTACGAGCAGTACTTC. This translates into CASSCSGTVYEQYF.

This clonotype was seen a handful of times. J is TRBJ2-7 and V is TRBV4-3; D possibly corresponds to TRBD1 (6 bases). V lost 2 bases and J lost 1, with 12 bases in between. The V gene's germline CDR1 is LGHNA and CDR2 YSLEER. This CDR3 is built from 15 residues. The CDR3 DNA sequence: TGCGCCAGCAGCCAAACCCCCCAGGGGTCCTACGAGCAGTACTTC. Amino acids: CASSQTPQGSYEQYF.

In its sample, this clonotype was seen a few times. This chain connects TRBV9 to TRBJ2-1, with unresolved D. The CDR3 is made up of 15 amino acids. Germline loops: CDR1 SGDLS, CDR2 YYNGEE. Trimming left V 0 bases short and J 4 bases short, with 11 bases between. The CDR3 DNA follows: TGTGCCAGCAGCGTAGACAGTGCAAAGTACAATGAGCAGTTCTTC. This encodes CASSVDSAKYNEQFF.

This clonotype was recorded a few times. The J gene is TRBJ2-1, the V gene TRBV12-3 or TRBV12-4, with a weak D call TRBD2 (5 bases). This CDR3 region has 14 residues. Trimming took off 3 bases at V and 8 bases at J, with 14 bases between the two ends. The CDR3 loop is CASSFYTREYEQFF. CDR3 DNA sequence: TGTGCCAGCAGTTTTTACACCCGGGAATATGAGCAGTTCTTC.

CDR3 nucleotides: TGTGCCAGCAGCTCTAGGAGCGGGAGGGTCTACGAGCAGTACTTC. Encoded protein: CASSSRSGRVYEQYF. This sequence joins TRBV7-2 and TRBJ2-7; 10 bases match TRBD2. CDR3 size: 15 residues. Germline V gene lookup returns CDR1 SGHTA and CDR2 FQGNSA. Trimming at V came to 4 bases and at J to 3 bases, leaving 6 bases not matched to a gene.

CDR3 nucleotides: TGTGCCAGCAGCTTATGGAGGGGACAGAACCAGATAAACACTGAAGCTTTCTTT. The encoded protein is CASSLWRGQNQINTEAFF. The V gene is TRBV11-2, the J gene TRBJ1-1; TRBD1 matches 7 bases. Germline V gene sequence: CDR1 SGHAT, CDR2 FQNNGV. Germline trimming cut 2 bases from V and 2 bases from J; bases unmatched to any gene: 14. The CDR3 loop spans 18 amino acids. Variable domain in full (rest from reference TRBV11-2 and TRBJ1-1): EAGVAQSPRYKIIEKRQSVAFWCNPISGHATLYWYQQILGQGPKLLIQFQNNGVVDDSQLPKDRFSAERLKGVDSTLKIQPAKLEDSAVYLCASSLWRGQNQINTEAFFGQGTRLTVV.

V gene TRBV4-3 combines with J gene TRBJ2-7, with 8 bases that match TRBD2. CDR1 is LGHNA and CDR2 is YSLEER in the germline V gene. The CDR3 is 17 residues long. Losses at the gene ends were 0 bases for V and 1 base for J; bases not matched to a gene: 8. This CDR3 is CASSQDRGLAFSYEQYF. In DNA form, the CDR3 reads TGCGCCAGCAGCCAAGATAGAGGACTAGCATTTTCCTACGAGCAGTACTTC.